This T cell receptor (beta chain) was obtained from a study of CD8 T cells in Susac syndrome. The study, taken as a whole, reports: Some 17 Susac-specific public clones were found in total CD8+ repertoires and roughly 5 in CD8+ TEMRA repertoires.

V lost 1 base and J lost 0, with 6 bases in between. Per the germline V gene, CDR1 is SNHLY and CDR2 is FYNNEI. This CDR3 is 14 amino acids long. As for this clonotype: Its specificity is unknown.

When the RNA was reverse transcribed, random hexamers were used with an input of 0.5 to 1 ug. TCRdb re-analysed the immunoSEQ multiplex PCR reads in MiXCR, keeping a single row per CDR3 protein. There are over 100,000 distinct CDR3 sequences in the sample; roughly 94% occur only once, and about 0.3% lies in the top ten. The genes are TRBV2 and TRBJ1-2, with no clear D. The sequencing input was CD8+ T cells from PBMCs. The clonotype originates from a human donor with Susac syndrome. CDR3 in amino acids: CASSEGATNYGYTF. CDR3 sequence (DNA): TGTGCCAGCAGTGAAGGGGCCACTAACTATGGCTACACCTTC.